This record concerns one T cell receptor (beta chain) sequence. This entry belongs to a study of T-cell reconstitution after alpha-beta-depleted transplantation in children. The CDR3 loop spans 15 amino acids. V dropped 6 bases and J dropped 10; count of bases not matched to a gene: 10. The germline V gene has CDR1 SNHLY and CDR2 FYNNEI. Unique molecular identifiers were built into the TCRbeta library. One entry per CDR3 protein results from TCRdb running MiXCR on the PCR reads. The repertoire consists of approximately 420,000 distinct CDR3 sequences, with about a tenth occurring once and the leading ten covering about 5%.

This chain joins TRBV2 and TRBJ2-3, with TRBD2 matching 13 bases. The sequence came from a human donor who donated a stem cell graft to a child with acute myeloid leukemia. The sample was PBMCs from the stem cell graft donor, taken from the stem cell graft. Here the CDR3 reads CASSLLAGGPRPQYF. CDR3 coding DNA: TGTGCCAGCAGCCTACTAGCGGGAGGGCCAAGGCCGCAGTATTTT.